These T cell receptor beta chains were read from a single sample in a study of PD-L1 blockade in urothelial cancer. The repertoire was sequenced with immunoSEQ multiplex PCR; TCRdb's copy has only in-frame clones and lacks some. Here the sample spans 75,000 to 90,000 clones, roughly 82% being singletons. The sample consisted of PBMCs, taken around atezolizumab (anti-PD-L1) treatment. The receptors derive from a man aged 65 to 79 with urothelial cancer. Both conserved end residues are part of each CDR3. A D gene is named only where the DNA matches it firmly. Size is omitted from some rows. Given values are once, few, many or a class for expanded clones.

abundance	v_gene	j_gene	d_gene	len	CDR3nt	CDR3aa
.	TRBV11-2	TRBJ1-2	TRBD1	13	TGTGCCAGCAGCTTGGGACAGGGGAGTCCCTACACCTTC	CASSLGQGSPYTF
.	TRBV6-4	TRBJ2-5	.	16	TGTGCCAGCGTCCAGCGGACAGCCCGTCAGCAAGAGACCCAGTACTTC	CASVQRTARQQETQYF
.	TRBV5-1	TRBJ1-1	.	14	TGCGCCAGCAGCGCTTACAGGGTCCACACTGAAGCTTTCTTT	CASSAYRVHTEAFF
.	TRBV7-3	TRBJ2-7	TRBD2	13	TGTGCCAGCAGCTTAAACAGCGGGGGTGAGCAGTACTTC	CASSLNSGGEQYF
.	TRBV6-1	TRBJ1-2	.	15	TGTGCCAGCAGTAACAATGTGGGGGGACACTATGGCTACACCTTC	CASSNNVGGHYGYTF
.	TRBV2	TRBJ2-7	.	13	TGTGCCAGCAGTGAGGACTACTCCTACGAGCAGTACTTC	CASSEDYSYEQYF
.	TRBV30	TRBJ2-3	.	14	TGTGCCTGGAGTGTAGGGACACATACAGATACGCAGTATTTT	CAWSVGTHTDTQYF
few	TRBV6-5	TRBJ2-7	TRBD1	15	TGTGCCAGCTGGAATCCGGGACAGGGGACCTACGAGCAGTACTTC	CASWNPGQGTYEQYF
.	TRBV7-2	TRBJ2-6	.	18	TGTGCCAGCAGCTTAGTTCCAGCGGCTCCTTCTGGGGCCAACGTCCTGACTTTC	CASSLVPAAPSGANVLTF
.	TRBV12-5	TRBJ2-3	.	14	TGTGCTAGTGGTTTACGAGTGAACACAGATACGCAGTATTTT	CASGLRVNTDTQYF
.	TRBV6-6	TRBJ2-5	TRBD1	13	TGTGCCACTACAGGGGCAGGGAAAGAGACCCAGTACTTC	CATTGAGKETQYF
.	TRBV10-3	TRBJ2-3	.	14	TGTGCCATCAGGGGGGACACCGGCACAGATACGCAGTATTTT	CAIRGDTGTDTQYF
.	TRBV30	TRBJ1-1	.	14	TGTGCCTGGAGTGTGGGTCAGGGGACGACTGAAGCTTTCTTT	CAWSVGQGTTEAFF
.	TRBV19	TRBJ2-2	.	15	TGTGCCAGTAGTATACTAGCCGCTTTCACCGGGGAGCTGTTTTTT	CASSILAAFTGELFF
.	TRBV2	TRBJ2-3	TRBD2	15	TGTGCCAGCAGTCCAAGCGGGGCGGAGACAGATACGCAGTATTTT	CASSPSGAETDTQYF
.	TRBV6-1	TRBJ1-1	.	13	TGTGCCAGCAGCCCAGGAGGCGGGTCTGAAGCTTTCTTT	CASSPGGGSEAFF
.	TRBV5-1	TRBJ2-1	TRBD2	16	TGCGCCAGCAGCTTGACTAGCGGGAGGGTATACAATGAGCAGTTCTTC	CASSLTSGRVYNEQFF
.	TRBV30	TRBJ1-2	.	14	TGTGCCTGGAGTAGAGGCAGGGAGGGCTATGGCTACACCTTC	CAWSRGREGYGYTF
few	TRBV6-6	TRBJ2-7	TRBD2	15	TGTGCCAGCAGATCACCCGGACTAGGTGGATCCGAGCAGTACTTC	CASRSPGLGGSEQYF
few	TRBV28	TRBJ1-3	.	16	TGTGCCAGCAGTTTAGGTGTAACAATCTCTGGAAACACCATATATTTT	CASSLGVTISGNTIYF
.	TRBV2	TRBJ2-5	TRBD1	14	TGTGCCAGCAGTAACAGGGGGTGGGGGGAGACCCAGTACTTC	CASSNRGWGETQYF
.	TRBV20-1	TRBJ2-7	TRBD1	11	TGCAGTGCCCCGGACAGGAGCGAGCAGTACTTC	CSAPDRSEQYF
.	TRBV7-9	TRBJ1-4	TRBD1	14	TGTGCCAGCAGCGGGACAGGGCCTAATGAAAAACTGTTTTTT	CASSGTGPNEKLFF
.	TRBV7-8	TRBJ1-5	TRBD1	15	TGTGCCAGCAGCAAAGACAGGGTTTGGTATCAGCCCCAGCATTTT	CASSKDRVWYQPQHF
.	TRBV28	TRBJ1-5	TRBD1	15	TGTGCCAGCAGGGATCGGACAGGGATCAATCAGCCCCAGCATTTT	CASRDRTGINQPQHF
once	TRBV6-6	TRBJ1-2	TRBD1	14	TGTGCCAGCAGTTACGACAGGGATGGCTATGGCTACACCTTC	CASSYDRDGYGYTF
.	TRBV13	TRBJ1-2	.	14	TGTGCCAGCAGCTTAGGACCGGGTAACTATGGCTACACCTTC	CASSLGPGNYGYTF
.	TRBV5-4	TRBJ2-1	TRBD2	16	TGTGCCAGCAGTTTACCTACTAGCGGGGGGCACAATGAGCAGTTCTTC	CASSLPTSGGHNEQFF
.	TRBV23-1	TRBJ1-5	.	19	TGCGCCAGCAGTCACTCGCAGCCGTCCCGCCGACAGGATGGTCAGCCCCAGCATTTT	CASSHSQPSRRQDGQPQHF
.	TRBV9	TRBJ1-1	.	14	TGTGCCAGCAGCGTAGAACGAGGGGGCACTGAAGCTTTCTTT	CASSVERGGTEAFF
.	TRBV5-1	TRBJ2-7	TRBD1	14	TGCGCCAGCAGCTTGGCCGGGACAGGGGACGAGCAGTACTTC	CASSLAGTGDEQYF
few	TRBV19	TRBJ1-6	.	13	TGTGCCAGTAGTCCCCCCGGGGATTCACCCCTCCACTTT	CASSPPGDSPLHF
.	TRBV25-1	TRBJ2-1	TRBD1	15	TGTGCCAGCAGGAGGGGACAGGGGGCAATCAATGAGCAGTTCTTC	CASRRGQGAINEQFF
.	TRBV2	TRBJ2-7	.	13	TGTGCCAGCAGTGAAGCGCTTGGTAGCGAGCAGTACTTC	CASSEALGSEQYF
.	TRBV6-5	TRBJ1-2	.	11	TGTGCCGCGGGGAAGGCCTATGGCTACACCTTC	CAAGKAYGYTF
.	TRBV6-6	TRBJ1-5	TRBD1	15	TGTGCCAGCAGCTCTGGGGGGACAGAAAATCAGCCCCAGCATTTT	CASSSGGTENQPQHF
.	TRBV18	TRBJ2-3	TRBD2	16	TGTGCCAGCTCACTCGGACTAGCGGGAATGGCAGATACGCAGTATTTT	CASSLGLAGMADTQYF
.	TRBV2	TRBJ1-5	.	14	TGTGCCAGCAGCGACCGGGGGATCGGTCAGCCCCAGCATTTT	CASSDRGIGQPQHF
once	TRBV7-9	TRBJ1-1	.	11	TGTGCCAGCAGCGCCGAGAGTGAAGCTTTCTTT	CASSAESEAFF